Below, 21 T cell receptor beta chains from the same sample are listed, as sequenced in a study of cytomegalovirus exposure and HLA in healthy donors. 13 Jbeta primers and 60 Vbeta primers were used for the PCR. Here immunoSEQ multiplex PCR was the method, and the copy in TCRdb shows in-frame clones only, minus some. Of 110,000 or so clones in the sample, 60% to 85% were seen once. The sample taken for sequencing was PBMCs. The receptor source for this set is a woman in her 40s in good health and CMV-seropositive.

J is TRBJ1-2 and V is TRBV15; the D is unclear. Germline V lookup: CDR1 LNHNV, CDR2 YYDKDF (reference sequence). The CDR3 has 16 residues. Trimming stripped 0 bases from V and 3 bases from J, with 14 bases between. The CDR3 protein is CATSRDLTERYYGYTF. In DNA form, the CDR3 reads TGTGCCACCAGCAGAGATCTAACAGAAAGATACTATGGCTACACCTTC.

The CDR3 DNA reads TGTGCCAGCACTCCAGCTCCGACAGGATCCTACGAGCAGTACTTC. It specifies CASTPAPTGSYEQYF. This chain links TRBV6-1 with TRBJ2-7; weak D call: TRBD1 (6 bases). This CDR3 is 15 amino acids long. Germline lookup yields CDR1 MNHNS and CDR2 SASEGT. The V gene lost 7 bases and the J gene lost 1 base, with 17 bases spanning the gap.

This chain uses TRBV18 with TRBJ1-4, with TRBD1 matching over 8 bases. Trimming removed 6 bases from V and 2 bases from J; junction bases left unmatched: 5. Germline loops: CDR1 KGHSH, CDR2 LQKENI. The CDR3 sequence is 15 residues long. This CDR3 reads CASSSGQATNEKLFF. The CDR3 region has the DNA TGTGCCAGCTCGTCGGGACAGGCTACTAATGAAAAACTGTTTTTT.

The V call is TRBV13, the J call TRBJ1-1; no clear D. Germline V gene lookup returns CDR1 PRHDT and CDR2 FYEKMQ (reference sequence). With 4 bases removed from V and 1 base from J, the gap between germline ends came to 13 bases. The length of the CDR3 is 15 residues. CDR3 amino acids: CASSSVEGGNTEAFF. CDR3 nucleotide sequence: TGTGCCAGCAGCTCAGTGGAGGGAGGGAACACTGAAGCTTTCTTT.

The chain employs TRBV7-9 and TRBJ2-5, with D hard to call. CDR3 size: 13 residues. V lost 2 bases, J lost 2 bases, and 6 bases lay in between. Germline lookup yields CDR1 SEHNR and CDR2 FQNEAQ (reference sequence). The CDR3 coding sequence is TGTGCCAGCAGCTTAACAGTACAAGAGACCCAGTACTTC. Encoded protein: CASSLTVQETQYF.

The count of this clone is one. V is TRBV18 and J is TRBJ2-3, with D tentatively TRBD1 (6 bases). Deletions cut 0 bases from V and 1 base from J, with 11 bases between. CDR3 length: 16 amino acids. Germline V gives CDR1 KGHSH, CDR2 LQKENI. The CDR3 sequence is CASSPPSGAGTDTQYF. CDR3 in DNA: TGTGCCAGCTCACCACCATCAGGGGCCGGCACAGATACGCAGTATTTT.

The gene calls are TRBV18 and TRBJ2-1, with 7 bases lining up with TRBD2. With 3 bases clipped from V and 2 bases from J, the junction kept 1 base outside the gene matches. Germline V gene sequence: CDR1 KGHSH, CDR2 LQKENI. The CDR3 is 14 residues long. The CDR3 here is CASSPGLAYNEQFF. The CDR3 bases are TGTGCCAGCTCACCCGGACTAGCCTACAATGAGCAGTTCTTC.

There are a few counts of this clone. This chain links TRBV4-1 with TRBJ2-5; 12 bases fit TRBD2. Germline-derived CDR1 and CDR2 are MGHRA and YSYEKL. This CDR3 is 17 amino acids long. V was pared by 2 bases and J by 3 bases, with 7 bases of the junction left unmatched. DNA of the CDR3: TGCGCCAGCAGCCAACCGACTAGCGGGGGAGCAAAAGAGACCCAGTACTTC. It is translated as CASSQPTSGGAKETQYF.

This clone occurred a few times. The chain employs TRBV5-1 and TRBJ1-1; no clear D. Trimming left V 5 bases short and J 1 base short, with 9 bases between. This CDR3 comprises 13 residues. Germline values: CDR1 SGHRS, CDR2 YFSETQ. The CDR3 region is CASRVQENTEAFF. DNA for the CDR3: TGCGCCAGCAGGGTTCAGGAGAACACTGAAGCTTTCTTT.

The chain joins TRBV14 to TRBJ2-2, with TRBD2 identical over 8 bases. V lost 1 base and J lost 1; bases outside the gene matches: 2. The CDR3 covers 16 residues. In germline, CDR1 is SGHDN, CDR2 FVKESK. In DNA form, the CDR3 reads TGTGCCAGCAGCCAAGTTCGGGGGGGGAACACCGGGGAGCTGTTTTTT. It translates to CASSQVRGGNTGELFF.

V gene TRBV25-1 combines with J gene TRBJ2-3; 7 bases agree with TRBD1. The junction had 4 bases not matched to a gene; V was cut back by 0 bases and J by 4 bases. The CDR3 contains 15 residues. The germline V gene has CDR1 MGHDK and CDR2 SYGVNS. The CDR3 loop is CASSEYRDSPDTQYF. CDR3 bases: TGTGCCAGCAGTGAATACCGGGACAGCCCAGATACGCAGTATTTT.

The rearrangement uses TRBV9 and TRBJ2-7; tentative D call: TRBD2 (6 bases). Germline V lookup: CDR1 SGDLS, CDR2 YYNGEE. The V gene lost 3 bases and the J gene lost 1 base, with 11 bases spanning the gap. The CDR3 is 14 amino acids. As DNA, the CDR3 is TGTGCCAGCAGCGAAGGCGGGGCGTCCTACGAGCAGTACTTC. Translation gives CASSEGGASYEQYF.

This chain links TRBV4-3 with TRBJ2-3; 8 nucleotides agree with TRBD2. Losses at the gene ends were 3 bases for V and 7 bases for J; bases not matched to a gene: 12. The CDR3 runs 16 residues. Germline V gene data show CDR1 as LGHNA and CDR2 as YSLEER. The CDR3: CASSQAPGTRLNTQYF. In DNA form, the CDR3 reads TGCGCCAGCAGCCAGGCTCCCGGGACTAGGTTGAATACGCAGTATTTT.

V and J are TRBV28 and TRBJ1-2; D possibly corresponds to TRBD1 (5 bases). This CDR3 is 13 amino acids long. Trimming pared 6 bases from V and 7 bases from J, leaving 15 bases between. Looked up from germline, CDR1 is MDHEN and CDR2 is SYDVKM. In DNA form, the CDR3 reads TGTGCCAGCAGGGCAGGGCTACTGGGTGGCTACACCTTC. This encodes CASRAGLLGGYTF.

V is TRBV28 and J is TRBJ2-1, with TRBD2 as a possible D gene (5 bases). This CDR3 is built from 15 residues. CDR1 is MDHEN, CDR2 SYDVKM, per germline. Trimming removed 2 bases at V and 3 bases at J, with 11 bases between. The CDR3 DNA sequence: TGTGCCAGCAGTTTACGGGCGGGTGGCTACAATGAGCAGTTCTTC. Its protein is CASSLRAGGYNEQFF.

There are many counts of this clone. The CDR3 sequence: CASSTTGMIRSGANVLTF. CDR3 nucleotides: TGTGCCAGCAGCACCACAGGGATGATACGCTCTGGGGCCAACGTCCTGACTTTC. J is TRBJ2-6 and V is TRBV13; tentative D call: TRBD1 (6 bases). The CDR3 extends over 18 amino acids. Between the trimmed V and J ends, which lost 5 bases and 0 bases, there was a span of 17 bases. Germline values: CDR1 PRHDT, CDR2 FYEKMQ (reference sequence). Full variable domain (remainder filled in from reference TRBV13 and TRBJ2-6): AAGVIQSPRHLIKEKRETATLKCYPIPRHDTVYWYQQGPGQDPQFLISFYEKMQSDKGSIPDRFSAQQFSDYHSELNMSSLELGDSALYFCASSTTGMIRSGANVLTFGAGSRLTVL.

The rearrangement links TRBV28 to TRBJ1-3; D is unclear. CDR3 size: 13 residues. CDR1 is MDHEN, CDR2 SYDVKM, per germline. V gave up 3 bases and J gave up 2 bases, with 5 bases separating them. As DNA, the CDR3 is TGTGCCAGCAGTTTTCTTGCTGGAAACACCATATATTTT. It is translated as CASSFLAGNTIYF.

DNA of the CDR3: TGTGCCAGCGAGGGGAGTAGCGGGAGGAAAACCTACGAGCAGTACTTC. This gives the protein CASEGSSGRKTYEQYF. The chain has TRBV28 and TRBJ2-7; TRBD2 matches 10 bases. Germline lookup yields CDR1 MDHEN and CDR2 SYDVKM. The CDR3 has 16 residues. After removal of 8 bases from V and 2 bases from J, the junction contained 12 bases not matched to a gene. The full variable domain, its missing parts supplied by reference TRBV28 and TRBJ2-7, is DVKVTQSSRYLVKRTGEKVFLECVQDMDHENMFWYRQDPGLGLRLIYFSYDVKMKEKGDIPEGYSVSREKKERFSLILESASTNQTSMYLCASEGSSGRKTYEQYFGPGTRLTVT.

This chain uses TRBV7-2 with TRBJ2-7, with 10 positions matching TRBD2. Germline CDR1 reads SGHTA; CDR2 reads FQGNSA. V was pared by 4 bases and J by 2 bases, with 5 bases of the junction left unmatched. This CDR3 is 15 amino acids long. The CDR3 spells CASSSSAGGAYEQYF. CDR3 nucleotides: TGTGCCAGCAGCTCTTCAGCGGGGGGGGCCTACGAGCAGTACTTC.

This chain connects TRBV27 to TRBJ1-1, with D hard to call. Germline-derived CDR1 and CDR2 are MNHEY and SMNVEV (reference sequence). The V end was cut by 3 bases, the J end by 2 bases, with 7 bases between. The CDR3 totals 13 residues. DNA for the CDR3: TGTGCCAGCAGTTTCCCTGGCAACACTGAAGCTTTCTTT. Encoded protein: CASSFPGNTEAFF.

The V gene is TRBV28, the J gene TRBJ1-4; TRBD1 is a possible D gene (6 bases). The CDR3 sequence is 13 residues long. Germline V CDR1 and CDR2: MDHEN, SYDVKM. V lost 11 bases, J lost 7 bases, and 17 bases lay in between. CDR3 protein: CALGGGPSEKLFF. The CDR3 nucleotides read TGTGCCCTAGGGGGGGGGCCGAGTGAAAAACTGTTTTTT.